The text below deals with one T cell receptor beta chain. The table came from immunoSEQ multiplex PCR; TCRdb's copy has only in-frame clones and leaves some out. The table shows roughly 650,000 clones, with roughly 95% occurring only once. This sample was included in a study of shared clonotypes between healthy human individuals. CD45RO-negative, CCR7-positively selected cells formed the naive CD8 fraction, excluding terminally differentiated effector memory CD45RA+ cells. The clonotype comes from a woman aged 30 to 39 in good health. The sequenced material came from naive CD8+ T cells sorted from blood.

CDR3 sequence: CAIHDEPGGLSGELFF. The CDR3 DNA sequence: TGTGCCATCCACGACGAGCCGGGAGGGCTTTCCGGGGAGCTGTTTTTT. The genes are TRBV10-3 and TRBJ2-2; 8 bases fit TRBD2. The V gene's germline CDR1 is ENHRY and CDR2 SYGVKD. The J segment lost 6 bases and the V segment lost 8 bases, leaving 14 bases of the junction unmatched. The CDR3 has 16 amino acids.